This T cell receptor (beta chain) was identified during a study of post-analysis software for immune sequencing data. Whole-study findings and limits: Patients with multiple sclerosis recorded significantly lower normalized Chao1 diversity than controls, the study found. The F measure placed samples prepared in the same batch into strongly shared clusters. Patients showed TRBV5-6, TRBV5-1 and TRBV20-1 among roughly five TRBV segments more frequent than in controls.

Deletions cut 6 bases from V and 2 bases from J, with 14 bases between. The length of the CDR3 is 13 residues. Germline CDR1 and CDR2: DFQATT and SNEGSKA (reference sequence). As to this clonotype: Its antigen is still unknown.

Unique molecular identifiers were carried by the TCR beta cDNA libraries. Each CDR3 protein is one row after TCRdb ran MiXCR on the PCR reads. The data contain 650,000 to 850,000 distinct CDR3 sequences, approximately 57% of them seen just once; the ten biggest clones take up 4.6%. The sample was blood. This TCR derives from a girl between 10 and 17 years old with multiple sclerosis. This chain connects TRBV20-1 to TRBJ2-7; D is ambiguous. CDR3 sequence (DNA): TGCAGTGCCCTTCAATATCTAGCCTACGAGCAGTACTTC. Translation: CSALQYLAYEQYF.